One sample yielded the 17 T cell receptor beta chains listed below, sequenced in a study of blood T cell repertoires in COVID-19. Profiled with immunoSEQ multiplex PCR; TCRdb holds only in-frame clones, not every one. In the table there are about 170,000 clones, 88% of which are singletons. The material sequenced was peripheral blood. Receptor source: a man in his forties or fifties who had recovered from COVID-19.

The chain is built from TRBV16 and TRBJ2-7; D gene uncertain. Germline CDR1 and CDR2: KGHSY and FQNENV. Trimming left V 2 bases short and J 0 bases short, with 11 bases between. The CDR3 consists of 15 residues. The CDR3 here is CASSQGQLLSYEQYF. The DNA for the CDR3 is TGTGCCAGCAGCCAAGGGCAGCTCCTCTCCTACGAGCAGTACTTC.

This sequence joins TRBV6-5 and TRBJ2-3; TRBD1 matches 7 bases. The germline V gene encodes CDR1 MNHEY and CDR2 SVGAGI. This CDR3 contains 14 residues. V lost 6 bases to trimming and J lost 3 bases; unmatched junction nucleotides: 6. CDR3 DNA: TGTGCCAGCAGCCGGGGACAGTCGACAGATACGCAGTATTTT. Amino acid sequence: CASSRGQSTDTQYF.

This clone appeared a few times. This rearrangement joins TRBV9 to TRBJ2-5; TRBD2 might be the D (5 bases). Germline V gene data show CDR1 as SGDLS and CDR2 as YYNGEE. CDR3 length: 14 amino acids. V was clipped by 3 bases and J by 5 bases, with 14 bases between them. The DNA of the CDR3 is TGTGCCAGCAGCGCCGGTGAGGGTTTCGAGACCCAGTACTTC. It yields the protein CASSAGEGFETQYF. Full variable domain (remainder filled in from reference TRBV9 and TRBJ2-5): DSGVTQTPKHLITATGQRVTLRCSPRSGDLSVYWYQQSLDQGLQFLIQYYNGEERAKGNILERFSAQQFPDLHSELNLSSLELGDSALYFCASSAGEGFETQYFGPGTRLLVL.

The rearrangement joins TRBV28 to TRBJ1-6; no clear D. V lost 2 bases and J 13 bases, leaving 15 bases between the germline ends. The CDR3 is made up of 14 amino acids. Per germline, CDR1 MDHEN and CDR2 SYDVKM. The CDR3 reads CASSLSSVGNPLHF. The CDR3 region has the DNA TGTGCCAGCAGTTTAAGTAGCGTCGGAAATCCCCTCCACTTT.

The gene calls are TRBV27 and TRBJ1-1, with 8 nucleotides matching TRBD1. Germline V gene lookup returns CDR1 MNHEY and CDR2 SMNVEV (reference sequence). Germline trimming cut 5 bases from V and 0 bases from J; bases unmatched to any gene: 5. The CDR3 consists of 15 residues. DNA of the CDR3: TGTGCCAGCAGTCCGTCCAGGGGGCTGAACACTGAAGCTTTCTTT. This translates into CASSPSRGLNTEAFF.

The gene calls are TRBV6-6 and TRBJ1-2, with TRBD1 matching over 8 bases. CDR1 is MNHNY and CDR2 is SVGAGI in the germline V gene (reference sequence). Trimming removed 7 bases from V and 2 bases from J; junction bases left unmatched: 3. The CDR3 is 13 amino acids. In nucleotides, the CDR3 is TGTGCCAGCAAACAGGGGGTGAACTATGGCTACACCTTC. It is translated as CASKQGVNYGYTF.

V and J are TRBV2 and TRBJ1-4; 9 bases line up with TRBD1. Germline V lookup: CDR1 SNHLY, CDR2 FYNNEI. V lost 5 bases and J lost 8; bases outside the gene matches: 9. The CDR3 consists of 15 residues. CDR3 loop: CASSLGGTGTEKLFF. As DNA, the CDR3 is TGTGCCAGCAGTCTCGGCGGGACAGGGACCGAAAAACTGTTTTTT.

This chain links TRBV4-1 with TRBJ1-1, with TRBD1 as a possible D gene (5 bases). The CDR3 runs 15 residues. Trimming removed 4 bases at V and 1 base at J, with 13 bases between. Germline V gene lookup returns CDR1 MGHRA and CDR2 YSYEKL. CDR3 in DNA: TGCGCCAGCAGCCGCTCAGGGTCGGGGAACACTGAAGCTTTCTTT. Protein: CASSRSGSGNTEAFF.

This rearrangement joins TRBV15 to TRBJ2-7; D not certain. Trimming removed 0 bases at V and 2 bases at J, with 11 bases between. This CDR3 has 15 residues. Germline V gives CDR1 LNHNV, CDR2 YYDKDF (reference sequence). In nucleotides, the CDR3 is TGTGCCACCAGCAGAGATCCTTACAGCACCTACGAGCAGTACTTC. The encoded protein is CATSRDPYSTYEQYF.

The CDR3 DNA reads as TGTGCCAGCAGCCAAGAAGACAGCAGATGGGAAAAACTGTTTTTT. Translation gives CASSQEDSRWEKLFF. V gene TRBV4-2 combines with J gene TRBJ1-4; D is possibly TRBD1 (5 bases). This CDR3 has 15 amino acids. Germline loops: CDR1 LGHNA, CDR2 YNFKEQ. Trimming removed 0 bases from V and 8 bases from J, with 13 bases in between.

The V gene is TRBV27, the J gene TRBJ1-5; TRBD1 matches 9 bases. This CDR3 spans 14 amino acids. Losses at the gene ends were 7 bases for V and 1 base for J; bases not matched to a gene: 2. Germline assignment: CDR1 MNHEY and CDR2 SMNVEV (reference sequence). The CDR3 here is CASKTGGSNQPQHF. The CDR3 DNA is TGTGCCAGCAAGACAGGGGGAAGCAATCAGCCCCAGCATTTT.

This chain uses TRBV5-4 with TRBJ1-2; perhaps TRBD1 as D (6 bases). Trimming took off 4 bases at V and 3 bases at J, with 13 bases between the two ends. This CDR3 is built from 14 residues. The V gene's germline CDR1 is SGHNT and CDR2 YYREEE (reference sequence). CDR3 loop: CASSVTGTYYGYTF. The DNA for the CDR3 is TGTGCCAGCAGCGTGACCGGGACATACTATGGCTACACCTTC. Filled out from reference TRBV5-4 and TRBJ1-2, the complete variable domain reads ETGVTQSPTHLIKTRGQQVTLRCSSQSGHNTVSWYQQALGQGPQFIFQYYREEENGRGNFPPRFSGLQFPNYSSELNVNALELDDSALYLCASSVTGTYYGYTFGSGTRLTVV.

The rearrangement joins TRBV7-2 to TRBJ2-7; possible D gene TRBD1, 5 bases. This CDR3 is built from 13 residues. Per the germline V gene, CDR1 is SGHTA and CDR2 is FQGNSA. Between the trimmed V and J ends, which lost 5 bases and 2 bases, there was a span of 10 bases. CDR3 sequence reads: CASSPQETYEQYF. Written as DNA, the CDR3 is TGTGCCAGCAGCCCACAGGAGACCTACGAGCAGTACTTC.

The chain is built from TRBV7-9 and TRBJ2-4; 7 bases fit TRBD1. Germline V gene sequence: CDR1 SEHNR, CDR2 FQNEAQ (reference sequence). CDR3 length equals 16 residues. V was pared by 5 bases and J by 1 base, with 8 bases of the junction left unmatched. The chain's CDR3 is CASSPRQGSAKNIQYF. CDR3 coding DNA: TGTGCCAGCAGCCCGAGACAGGGCTCGGCCAAAAACATTCAGTACTTC.

V and J are TRBV10-3 and TRBJ2-3; D possibly corresponds to TRBD2 (5 bases). The length of the CDR3 is 17 residues. Trimming pared 2 bases from V and 6 bases from J, leaving 21 bases between. Germline-derived CDR1 and CDR2 are ENHRY and SYGVKD. Written as DNA, the CDR3 is TGTGCCATCAGTGAGCCCGAGGGTAGGAGGTTAATCGATACGCAGTATTTT. This sequence encodes CAISEPEGRRLIDTQYF.

The genes are TRBV18 and TRBJ1-1; 9 bases map to TRBD1. After removal of 4 bases from V and 6 bases from J, the junction contained 3 bases not matched to a gene. The CDR3 sequence is 13 residues long. The germline V gene encodes CDR1 KGHSH and CDR2 LQKENI. In nucleotides, the CDR3 is TGTGCCAGCTCACGAACAGGGGGCTCTGAAGCTTTCTTT. Translating it yields CASSRTGGSEAFF.

V gene TRBV6-2 or TRBV6-3 combines with J gene TRBJ2-2, with D unclear. CDR1 is MNHEY, CDR2 SVGEGT, per germline. The CDR3 runs to 16 residues. The ends were cut back, 5 bases at V and 7 bases at J, with 20 bases in the middle. For the CDR3, the DNA is TGTGCCAGCAGTCAGTTCGCGACTTCAATCCACGGGGAGCTGTTTTTT. Amino acids: CASSQFATSIHGELFF.